Shown below are 20 T cell receptor beta chains from a single sample sequenced in a study of blood T cell repertoires in COVID-19. Assay used: immunoSEQ multiplex PCR; TCRdb lists only in-frame clones, some missing. The table has roughly 260,000 clones, 88% seen once. The sample comprised peripheral blood. The receptors stem from a man between 60 and 75 years old who had recovered from COVID-19.

Remarks on this clone: The identical CDR3 is also encoded by other nucleotide sequences in the sample. DNA of the CDR3: TGCGCCAGCAGCTTGTCCGGGGGCTCTGGAAACACCATATATTTT. Protein product: CASSLSGGSGNTIYF. This chain joins TRBV5-1 and TRBJ1-3, with D perhaps matching TRBD1 (5 bases). V was clipped by 1 base and J by 0 bases, with 8 bases between them. The CDR3 runs to 15 residues. The V gene's germline CDR1 is SGHRS and CDR2 YFSETQ.

The rearrangement uses TRBV3-1 (or the pseudogene TRBV3-2) and TRBJ2-1, with unresolved D. V shed 1 base and J shed 6 bases, with 10 bases lying between them. The V gene's germline CDR1 is LGHDT and CDR2 YNNKEL (reference sequence). The CDR3 length is 14 residues. CDR3 in amino acids: CASSQGYSFNEQFF. CDR3 bases: TGTGCCAGCAGCCAAGGATACAGCTTCAATGAGCAGTTCTTC.

The chain is built from TRBV2 and TRBJ1-2; 7 nucleotides line up with TRBD1. Germline values: CDR1 SNHLY, CDR2 FYNNEI. V gave up 5 bases and J gave up 2 bases; unmatched junction bases: 2. The CDR3 length is 13 residues. The CDR3 spells CASSPDRNYGYTF. Here the CDR3 DNA reads TGTGCCAGCAGTCCGGACAGGAACTATGGCTACACCTTC. Using reference TRBV2 and TRBJ1-2 for the parts outside the CDR3, the full variable domain is EPEVTQTPSHQVTQMGQEVILRCVPISNHLYFYWYRQILGQKVEFLVSFYNNEISEKSEIFDDQFSVERPDGSNFTLKIRSTKLEDSAMYFCASSPDRNYGYTFGSGTRLTVV.

This clone occurred once. V gene TRBV4-2 combines with J gene TRBJ2-2; possibly TRBD2 for D (6 bases). The CDR3 extends over 15 amino acids. Between the trimmed V and J ends, which lost 0 bases and 6 bases, there was a span of 11 bases. Germline lookup yields CDR1 LGHNA and CDR2 YNFKEQ. The CDR3 here is CASSQDGGRAGELFF. CDR3 DNA: TGTGCCAGCAGCCAAGACGGAGGGCGCGCCGGGGAGCTGTTTTTT.

V usage is TRBV20-1 and J usage is TRBJ1-6; TRBD1 is a possible D gene (6 bases). V was shortened by 3 bases and J by 7 bases, with 13 bases between the two germline ends. Germline V lookup: CDR1 DFQATT, CDR2 SNEGSKA (reference sequence). The CDR3 consists of 14 residues. CDR3 in DNA: TGCAGTGCTAGTCAGGGGCTAGGGAATTCACCCCTCCACTTT. It yields the protein CSASQGLGNSPLHF.

The CDR3 sequence: CASSGGQIYSGQYF. In DNA form, the CDR3 reads TGCGCCAGCAGTGGAGGGCAGATTTATTCTGGGCAGTACTTC. The rearrangement uses TRBV10-1 and TRBJ2-7, with D tentatively TRBD2 (5 bases). The CDR3 sequence is 14 residues long. V lost 4 bases, J lost 9 bases, and 19 bases lay in between. Germline assignment: CDR1 WNHNN and CDR2 SYGVQD (reference sequence).

The chain has TRBV9 and TRBJ1-1; 9 bases match TRBD1. CDR1 is SGDLS and CDR2 is YYNGEE in the germline V gene. The CDR3 extends over 17 amino acids. Losses at the gene ends were 0 bases for V and 0 bases for J; bases not matched to a gene: 6. The CDR3 bases are TGTGCCAGCAGCGTAGAAGGGACAGGGCACATGAACACTGAAGCTTTCTTT. As protein: CASSVEGTGHMNTEAFF.

The rearrangement links TRBV7-9 to TRBJ2-1, with D unresolved. CDR3 length: 15 amino acids. V was trimmed by 3 bases and J by 6 bases, leaving 15 bases between them. The V gene's germline CDR1 is SEHNR and CDR2 FQNEAQ (reference sequence). The CDR3 DNA sequence: TGTGCCAGCAGCTTCATGGCCGTCGTAAGCAATGAGCAGTTCTTC. It translates to CASSFMAVVSNEQFF. Using reference TRBV7-9 and TRBJ2-1 for the parts outside the CDR3, the full variable domain is DTGVSQNPRHKITKRGQNVTFRCDPISEHNRLYWYRQTLGQGPEFLTYFQNEAQLEKSRLLSDRFSAERPKGSFSTLEIQRTEQGDSAMYLCASSFMAVVSNEQFFGPGTRLTVL.

J is TRBJ2-7 and V is TRBV18, with 8 nucleotides matching TRBD1. Germline CDR1 is KGHSH and CDR2 is LQKENI. V lost 4 bases to trimming and J lost 5 bases; unmatched junction nucleotides: 10. The CDR3 spans 15 residues. For the CDR3, the DNA is TGTGCCAGCTCACTTAGTCCGGACAGGGATGACGAGCAGTACTTC. This sequence encodes CASSLSPDRDDEQYF.

This chain links TRBV6-2 or TRBV6-3 with TRBJ2-3; D possibly corresponds to TRBD2 (7 bases). The germline V gene encodes CDR1 MNHEY and CDR2 SVGEGT. The CDR3 sequence is 16 residues long. Trimming cost V 2 bases and J 6 bases, with 18 bases left between them. CDR3 in DNA: TGTGCCAGCAGTTACGAACTGAGGGGGGGATCGGATACGCAGTATTTT. Protein sequence: CASSYELRGGSDTQYF.

This sequence joins TRBV6-2 or TRBV6-3 and TRBJ2-7, with TRBD1 matching 7 bases. The CDR3 spans 15 residues. Trimming took 5 bases from V and 3 from J; bases not matched to a gene: 10. The germline CDR1 and CDR2 sequences are MNHEY and SVGEGT. The CDR3 region is CASSATGTVGYEQYF. The CDR3, as DNA: TGTGCCAGCAGTGCTACCGGGACAGTCGGCTACGAGCAGTACTTC.

V usage is TRBV5-5 and J usage is TRBJ1-2; 7 nucleotides align to TRBD1. Germline loops: CDR1 SGHKS, CDR2 YYEKEE (reference sequence). This CDR3 has 13 amino acids. The trim removed 1 base at V and 5 bases at J, leaving 2 bases unmatched. This CDR3 is CASSLRQGYGYTF. For the CDR3, the DNA is TGTGCCAGCAGCTTGAGACAGGGATATGGCTACACCTTC.

This clone was picked up a small number of times. The V call is TRBV9, the J call TRBJ1-2; possible D gene TRBD1, 6 bases. This CDR3 is 16 amino acids long. Germline-derived CDR1 and CDR2 are SGDLS and YYNGEE. Trimming removed 3 bases at V and 0 bases at J, with 15 bases between. CDR3: CASSAGSWGPNYGYTF. The CDR3 coding sequence is TGTGCCAGCAGCGCCGGATCCTGGGGGCCTAACTATGGCTACACCTTC.

The V gene is TRBV2, the J gene TRBJ2-7; possible D gene TRBD1, 6 bases. Germline V gene data show CDR1 as SNHLY and CDR2 as FYNNEI. The CDR3 has 15 amino acids. Trimming stripped 7 bases from V and 2 bases from J, with 18 bases between. In DNA form, the CDR3 reads TGTGCCAGCACTCCTCAGGGGCAGGGAACCTACGAGCAGTACTTC. Encoded protein: CASTPQGQGTYEQYF.

This clone was counted between two and nine times. The V and J genes are TRBV6-5 and TRBJ2-1; 11 bases are shared with TRBD2. The CDR3 is made up of 14 amino acids. Germline loops: CDR1 MNHEY, CDR2 SVGAGI. V was pared by 11 bases and J by 8 bases, with 11 bases of the junction left unmatched. Written as DNA, the CDR3 is TGTGCCGCAGAGAGTAGCGGGGGGGCCTATGAGCAGTTCTTC. This gives the protein CAAESSGGAYEQFF.

The genes are TRBV25-1 and TRBJ1-6; D is unresolved. This CDR3 is built from 14 residues. Trimming took off 0 bases at V and 7 bases at J, with 7 bases between the two ends. Germline V gene lookup returns CDR1 MGHDK and CDR2 SYGVNS. The chain's CDR3 is CASSEYGANSPLHF. CDR3 DNA: TGTGCCAGCAGTGAATATGGTGCGAATTCACCCCTCCACTTT.

V usage is TRBV7-9 and J usage is TRBJ2-7, with 9 bases aligning to TRBD1. V was clipped by 1 base and J by 1 base; unmatched bases: 5. The CDR3 totals 16 residues. The germline V gene encodes CDR1 SEHNR and CDR2 FQNEAQ (reference sequence). The DNA of the CDR3 is TGTGCCAGCAGCTTAGGAGGGACAGGGCTATCCTACGAGCAGTACTTC. Amino acid sequence: CASSLGGTGLSYEQYF.

V and J are TRBV15 and TRBJ2-5, with 8 bases identical to TRBD1. Germline V CDR1 and CDR2: LNHNV, YYDKDF (reference sequence). The trim removed 0 bases at V and 5 bases at J, leaving 11 bases unmatched. This CDR3 has 17 amino acids. The CDR3 here is CATSRELAGTGGETQYF. The CDR3 DNA is TGTGCCACCAGCAGAGAATTGGCGGGGACAGGAGGGGAGACCCAGTACTTC.

This clone was detected only once. The chain employs TRBV12-5 and TRBJ1-1; perhaps TRBD1 as D (5 bases). CDR1 and CDR2 from the germline V gene are LGHNT and FRNRAP. The CDR3 covers 13 residues. Between the trimmed V and J ends, which lost 8 bases and 1 base, there was a span of 11 bases. CDR3 sequence reads: CASSAQGNTEAFF. The CDR3, as DNA: TGTGCTAGTTCTGCCCAGGGGAACACTGAAGCTTTCTTT.

The chain recombines TRBV15 with TRBJ1-5, with TRBD1 as a possible D gene (5 bases). From germline, CDR1 is LNHNV and CDR2 YYDKDF (reference sequence). The length of the CDR3 is 13 residues. V was cut by 2 bases and J by 4 bases, with 6 bases left in between. CDR3: CATSRQGNQPQHF. The CDR3 coding sequence is TGTGCCACCAGCAGACAGGGAAATCAGCCCCAGCATTTT.